Below are 7 T cell receptor beta chains sequenced from a single sample in a study of vaccination and CD4 T cells after COVID-19. Treatment of the sample: approximately 9-day PBMC culture with coronavirus spike peptide pools or control peptides (ViraFEST assay). The Oncomine TCR Beta short-read assay generated sequence data from the DNA of cultured CD4+ T cells. TCRdb recomputed calls from the PCR reads with MiXCR, one row per CDR3 protein. The repertoire consists of approximately 14,000 distinct CDR3 sequences, with around 56% occurring once and the leading ten covering roughly 7.8%. No antigen is known for these receptors. The sequencing sample was made of CD4+ T cells from blood, cultured in vitro. These receptors all stem from a human donor who had recovered from COVID-19.

This clonotype was recorded a few times. The V gene is TRBV27, the J gene TRBJ1-2; 9 nucleotides align to TRBD1. CDR3 length: 14 amino acids. The germline V gene has CDR1 MNHEY and CDR2 SMNVEV (reference sequence). V was pared by 4 bases and J by 8 bases, with 8 bases of the junction left unmatched. CDR3 coding DNA: TGTGCCAGCAGTTATTTGGACAGGGGAGGGGGCTACACCTTC. This codes for CASSYLDRGGGYTF.

The rearrangement uses TRBV21-1 and TRBJ2-5. TRBV21-1 is a known pseudogene. This CDR3 spans 14 amino acids. In nucleotides, the CDR3 is TGTGCCAGCAGCAACCTGGGAATGCAAGAGACCCAGTACTTC. This sequence encodes CASSNLGMQETQYF.

This clonotype was seen a handful of times. The chain recombines TRBV10-1 with TRBJ1-5; 9 bases align to TRBD1. The V segment lost 7 bases and the J segment 6 bases; nucleotides outside the gene matches: 7. This CDR3 has 14 amino acids. The germline CDR1 and CDR2 sequences are WNHNN and SYGVQD (reference sequence). The CDR3 here is CASTRQGVGQPQHF. DNA for the CDR3: TGCGCCAGCACGAGACAGGGGGTAGGTCAGCCCCAGCATTTT.

The chain is built from TRBV12-3 or TRBV12-4 and TRBJ2-1, with D unclear. The V end lost 6 bases, the J end lost 7 bases, and 7 bases lay between the germline ends. The CDR3 is made up of 11 amino acids. The CDR3 protein is CASSVANEQFF. In DNA form, the CDR3 reads TGTGCCAGCAGCGTCGCTAATGAGCAGTTCTTC.

The V and J genes are TRBV28 and TRBJ2-3; D gene unclear. Trimming took 8 bases from V and 0 from J, leaving 6 bases between them. The V gene's germline CDR1 is MDHEN and CDR2 SYDVKM. This CDR3 spans 12 amino acids. The CDR3 coding sequence is TGTGCCAGCTCGGACAGCACAGATACGCAGTATTTT. Amino acids: CASSDSTDTQYF.

Here the CDR3 reads CASSYSRLRGVYEQYF. The CDR3 DNA reads TGTGCCAGCAGTTACTCACGCCTCCGAGGGGTTTACGAGCAGTACTTC. The chain is built from TRBV6-2 or TRBV6-3 and TRBJ2-7; tentatively, D is TRBD1 or TRBD2 (5 bases each). Trimming took off 0 bases at V and 4 bases at J, with 16 bases between the two ends. The CDR3 is 16 residues long. Germline V gene lookup returns CDR1 MNHEY and CDR2 SVGEGT.

The genes are TRBV15 and TRBJ1-6; no clear D gene. CDR1 and CDR2 from the germline V gene are LNHNV and YYDKDF (reference sequence). This CDR3 spans 12 amino acids. V was clipped by 2 bases and J by 6 bases, with 2 bases between them. CDR3 in DNA: TGTGCCACCAGCAGACCTAATTCACCCCTCCACTTT. Translated, it gives CATSRPNSPLHF.